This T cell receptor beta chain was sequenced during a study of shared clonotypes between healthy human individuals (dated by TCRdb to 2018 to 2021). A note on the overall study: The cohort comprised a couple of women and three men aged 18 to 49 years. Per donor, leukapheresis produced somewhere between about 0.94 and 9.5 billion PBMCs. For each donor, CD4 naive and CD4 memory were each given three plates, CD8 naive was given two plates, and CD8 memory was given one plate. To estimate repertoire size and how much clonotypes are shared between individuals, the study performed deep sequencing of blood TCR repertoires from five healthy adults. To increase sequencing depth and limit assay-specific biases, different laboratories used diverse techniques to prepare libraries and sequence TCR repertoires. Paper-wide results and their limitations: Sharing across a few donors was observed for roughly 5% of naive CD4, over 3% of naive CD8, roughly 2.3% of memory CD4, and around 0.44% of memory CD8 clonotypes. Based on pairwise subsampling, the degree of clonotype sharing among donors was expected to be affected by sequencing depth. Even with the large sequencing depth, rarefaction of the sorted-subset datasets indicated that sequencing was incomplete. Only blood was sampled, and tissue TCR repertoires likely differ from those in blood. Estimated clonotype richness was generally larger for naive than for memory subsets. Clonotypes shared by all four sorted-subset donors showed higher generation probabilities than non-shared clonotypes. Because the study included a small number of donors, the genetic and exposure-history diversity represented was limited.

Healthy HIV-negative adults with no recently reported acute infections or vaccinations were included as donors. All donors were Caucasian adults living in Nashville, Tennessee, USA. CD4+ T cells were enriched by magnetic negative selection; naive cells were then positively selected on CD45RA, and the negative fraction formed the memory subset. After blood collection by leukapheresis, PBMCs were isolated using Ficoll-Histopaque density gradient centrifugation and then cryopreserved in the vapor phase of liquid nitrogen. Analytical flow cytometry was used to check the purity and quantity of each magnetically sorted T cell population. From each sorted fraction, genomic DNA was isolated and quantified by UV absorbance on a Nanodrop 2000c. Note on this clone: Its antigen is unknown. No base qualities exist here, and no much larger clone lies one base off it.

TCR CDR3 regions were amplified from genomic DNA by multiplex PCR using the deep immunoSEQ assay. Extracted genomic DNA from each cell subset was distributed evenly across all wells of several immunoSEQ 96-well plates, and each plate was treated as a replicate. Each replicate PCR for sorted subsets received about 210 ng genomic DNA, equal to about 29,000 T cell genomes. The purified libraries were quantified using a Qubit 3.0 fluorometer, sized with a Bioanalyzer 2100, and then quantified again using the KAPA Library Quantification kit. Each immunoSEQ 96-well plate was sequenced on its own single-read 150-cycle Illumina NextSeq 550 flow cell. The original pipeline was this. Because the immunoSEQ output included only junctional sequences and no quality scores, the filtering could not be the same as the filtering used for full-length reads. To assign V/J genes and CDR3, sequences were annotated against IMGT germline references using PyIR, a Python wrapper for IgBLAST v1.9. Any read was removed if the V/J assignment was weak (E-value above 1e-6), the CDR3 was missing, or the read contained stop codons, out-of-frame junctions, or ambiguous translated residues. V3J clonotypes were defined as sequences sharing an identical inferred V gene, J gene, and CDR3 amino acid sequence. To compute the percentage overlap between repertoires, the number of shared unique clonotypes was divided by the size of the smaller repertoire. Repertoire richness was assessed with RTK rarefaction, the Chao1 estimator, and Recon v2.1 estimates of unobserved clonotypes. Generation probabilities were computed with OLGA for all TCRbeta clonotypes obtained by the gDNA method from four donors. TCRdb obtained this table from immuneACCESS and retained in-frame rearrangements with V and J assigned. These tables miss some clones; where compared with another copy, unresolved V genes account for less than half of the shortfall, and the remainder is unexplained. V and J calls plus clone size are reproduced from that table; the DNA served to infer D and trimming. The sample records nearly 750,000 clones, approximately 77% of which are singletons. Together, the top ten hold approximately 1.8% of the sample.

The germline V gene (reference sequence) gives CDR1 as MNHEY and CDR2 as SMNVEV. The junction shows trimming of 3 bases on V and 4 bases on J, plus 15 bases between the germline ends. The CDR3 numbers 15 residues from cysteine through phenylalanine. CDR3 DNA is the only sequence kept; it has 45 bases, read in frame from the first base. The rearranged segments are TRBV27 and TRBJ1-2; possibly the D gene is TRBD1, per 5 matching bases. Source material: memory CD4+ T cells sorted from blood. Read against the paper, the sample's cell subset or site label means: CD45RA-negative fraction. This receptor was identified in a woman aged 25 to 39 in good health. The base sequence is TGTGCCAGCAGTTTCCGGGACGCCTCCTTCTATGGCTACACCTTC. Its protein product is CASSFRDASFYGYTF.